These 25 T cell receptor beta chains share one sample of origin, sequenced in a study of technical replicates of blood from a handful of donors. Using immunoSEQ multiplex PCR, the repertoire was profiled, and TCRdb retains in-frame clones only, with some absent. The sample shows about 81,000 clones, 75% to 85% of them seen only once. Sequencing used PBMCs. These receptor sequences come from a human donor in good health. Some clones in this sample may be carry-over from other donors' samples.

The chain couples TRBV5-1 to TRBJ2-2, with 8 bases that match TRBD2. Germline CDR1 SGHRS, CDR2 YFSETQ. The V segment lost 2 bases and the J segment 6 bases; nucleotides outside the gene matches: 12. CDR3 length: 17 residues. The CDR3: CASSFGGAAGVSGELFF. CDR3 bases: TGCGCCAGCAGCTTTGGGGGAGCAGCGGGAGTGTCCGGGGAGCTGTTTTTT.

The J gene is TRBJ2-7, the V gene TRBV5-1; possibly TRBD2 for D (6 bases). The CDR3 loop spans 14 amino acids. V lost 4 bases and J lost 0, with 11 bases in between. Germline CDR1 is SGHRS and CDR2 is YFSETQ. The CDR3 protein is CASSLAYTSYEQYF. CDR3 DNA: TGCGCCAGCAGCCTAGCGTATACCTCCTACGAGCAGTACTTC. Supplemented by reference TRBV5-1 and TRBJ2-7, the full variable domain reads KAGVTQTPRYLIKTRGQQVTLSCSPISGHRSVSWYQQTPGQGLQFLFEYFSETQRNKGNFPGRFSGRQFSNSRSEMNVSTLELGDSALYLCASSLAYTSYEQYFGPGTRLTVT.

The rearrangement joins TRBV6-1 to TRBJ2-1; 7 bases line up with TRBD1. This CDR3 contains 16 residues. Germline assignment: CDR1 MNHNS and CDR2 SASEGT. V lost 0 bases and J lost 10; bases outside the gene matches: 12. The CDR3 coding sequence is TGTGCCAGCAGTGAAGCGCTAGGGACAGTCTCAGCCGAGCAGTTCTTC. This encodes CASSEALGTVSAEQFF.

The chain recombines TRBV2 with TRBJ2-1; TRBD2 aligns across 8 bases. The CDR3 runs 15 residues. Per germline, CDR1 SNHLY and CDR2 FYNNEI. V lost 6 bases, J lost 9 bases, and 13 bases stayed unmatched. The CDR3 DNA reads TGTGCCAGCAGCGTGCCCGGGACTAGGAAGGGTGAGCAGTTCTTC. It yields the protein CASSVPGTRKGEQFF.

J is TRBJ2-2 and V is TRBV12-1; the table's D call of TRBD2 was not tested on the DNA. TRBV12-1 is a recognized pseudogene. This CDR3 has 21 residues. The CDR3 loop reads CASSGPMGTSGGDPMSGELFF. The CDR3 DNA follows: TGTGCCAGCAGCGGCCCGATGGGGACTAGCGGGGGGGACCCTATGAGCGGGGAGCTGTTTTTT.

In its sample, this clone is medium-sized. CDR3: CASSQGSSGSETQYF. CDR3 sequence (DNA): TGTGCCAGTAGCCAGGGTTCTAGCGGGAGTGAGACCCAGTACTTC. The rearrangement joins TRBV19 to TRBJ2-5; 10 bases align to TRBD2. CDR3 length: 15 amino acids. V lost 6 bases and J lost 5; bases outside the gene matches: 9. CDR1 and CDR2 (germline): LNHDA, SQIVND (reference sequence). Drawing the rest from reference TRBV19 and TRBJ2-5, the complete variable domain is DGGITQSPKYLFRKEGQNVTLSCEQNLNHDAMYWYRQDPGQGLRLIYYSQIVNDFQKGDIAEGYSVSREKKESFPLTVTSAQKNPTAFYLCASSQGSSGSETQYFGPGTRLLVL.

The chain employs TRBV10-2 and TRBJ2-6; no reliable D call. Germline V gene data show CDR1 as WSHSY and CDR2 as SAAADI. This CDR3 is built from 13 residues. V was shortened by 5 bases and J by 1 base, with 3 bases between the two germline ends. As DNA, the CDR3 is TGCGCCAGCAGTCAATCTGGGGCCAACGTCCTGACTTTC. This encodes CASSQSGANVLTF.

This clone turned up a few times. The chain employs TRBV20-1 and TRBJ2-1; no firm D call. The V gene's germline CDR1 is DFQATT and CDR2 SNEGSKA (reference sequence). CDR3 length equals 11 residues. The V and J ends lost 5 bases and 6 bases respectively, with 8 bases between them. In DNA form, the CDR3 reads TGCAGTGCTTCCCTAATCAATGAGCAGTTCTTC. Encoded protein: CSASLINEQFF.

The DNA of the CDR3 is TGTGCCACCCGTAGTGCGGGAGCGGCCTACGAGCAGTACTTC. Translated, it gives CATRSAGAAYEQYF. The V and J genes are TRBV10-3 and TRBJ2-7, with TRBD2 matching 7 bases. The germline CDR1 and CDR2 sequences are ENHRY and SYGVKD. Trimming cost V 10 bases and J 2 bases; bases outside gene matches: 11. The CDR3 has 14 amino acids.

A single count supports this clone. This chain links TRBV5-1 with TRBJ1-4, with D perhaps TRBD1 (5 bases). CDR1 SGHRS and CDR2 YFSETQ come from the germline V gene. The CDR3 is 14 residues long. The V gene lost 2 bases and the J gene lost 6 bases, with 11 bases spanning the gap. The CDR3 sequence: CASSLDSADEKLFF. The CDR3, as DNA: TGCGCCAGCAGCTTAGACAGTGCGGATGAAAAACTGTTTTTT.

To note about this clone: The same CDR3 is also encoded by other DNA sequences in this sample. The genes are TRBV7-2 and TRBJ2-3; no definite D call. The germline V gene has CDR1 SGHTA and CDR2 FQGNSA. V lost 5 bases and J lost 2, with 5 bases in between. CDR3 length: 12 amino acids. In DNA form, the CDR3 reads TGTGCCAGCAGCCCTTCCACAGATACGCAGTATTTT. Translating it yields CASSPSTDTQYF.

The genes are TRBV11-2 and TRBJ2-1, with D maybe TRBD2 (5 bases). Trimming left V 3 bases short and J 6 bases short, with 15 bases between. Germline values: CDR1 SGHAT, CDR2 FQNNGV. The CDR3 has 15 amino acids. The CDR3 DNA is TGTGCCAGCAGCTTTGCCTGGGGTAGCGTCAATGAGCAGTTCTTC. This gives the protein CASSFAWGSVNEQFF.

The V and J genes are TRBV7-2 and TRBJ1-2; D ambiguous. Germline V gives CDR1 SGHTA, CDR2 FQGNSA. This CDR3 has 13 residues. The V and J ends lost 4 bases and 7 bases respectively, with 13 bases between them. CDR3 residues: CASSSLIGVGYTF. In DNA, the CDR3 is TGTGCCAGCAGCTCCTTAATCGGGGTTGGCTACACCTTC.

This rearrangement joins TRBV4-3 to TRBJ2-2, with unresolved D. CDR1 is LGHNA, CDR2 YSLEER, per germline. V lost 4 bases, J lost 6 bases, and 9 bases lay in between. CDR3 length equals 13 residues. CDR3 loop: CASSLVGSGELFF. Written as DNA, the CDR3 is TGCGCCAGCAGCCTCGTGGGCTCCGGGGAGCTGTTTTTT.

This clone has just one count. The CDR3 loop is CASSGRPGQGRQGSSEAFF. CDR3 nucleotides: TGTGCCAGCAGTGGAAGACCGGGACAGGGGCGTCAGGGGAGTTCTGAAGCTTTCTTT. This sequence joins TRBV2 and TRBJ1-1; 10 bases align to TRBD1. Losses at the gene ends were 4 bases for V and 6 bases for J; bases not matched to a gene: 20. The CDR3 runs 19 residues. Looked up from germline, CDR1 is SNHLY and CDR2 is FYNNEI.

V and J are TRBV2 and TRBJ2-2; the D gene is possibly TRBD2 (5 bases). The CDR3 length is 15 residues. CDR1 SNHLY and CDR2 FYNNEI come from the germline V gene. V was pared by 4 bases and J by 1 base, with 10 bases between. This CDR3 is CASSVEGLNTGELFF. The CDR3 coding sequence is TGTGCCAGCAGTGTCGAGGGTCTGAACACCGGGGAGCTGTTTTTT.

This clone has just one count. In nucleotides, the CDR3 is TGTGCCAGCAGTGAAAGTGGCAGGGGGCACGAGCAGTACTTC. It encodes CASSESGRGHEQYF. The V gene is TRBV6-1, the J gene TRBJ2-7; 8 bases fit TRBD1. The CDR3 contains 14 residues. V lost 2 bases to trimming and J lost 5 bases; unmatched junction nucleotides: 5. The V gene's germline CDR1 is MNHNS and CDR2 SASEGT.

The CDR3 bases are TGTGCCAGCAGCGCACATACCGGGACAGCTAACTATGGCTACACCTTC. Translated: CASSAHTGTANYGYTF. The chain recombines TRBV7-2 with TRBJ1-2; 7 bases match TRBD1. Per the germline V gene, CDR1 is SGHTA and CDR2 is FQGNSA. Trimming cost V 5 bases and J 0 bases; bases outside gene matches: 9. There are 16 residues in the CDR3.

The sample holds a few counts of this clone. The rearrangement uses TRBV5-6 and TRBJ2-3; 7 bases are a match to TRBD2. Germline lookup yields CDR1 SGHDT and CDR2 YYEEEE. The CDR3 has 13 residues. V was clipped by 2 bases and J by 11 bases; unmatched bases: 8. The CDR3 DNA follows: TGTGCCAGCAGCTTCTCCCGGGAGGAAGGGCAGTATTTT. Encoded protein: CASSFSREEGQYF.

The gene calls are TRBV10-3 and TRBJ1-1, with D possibly being TRBD1 (6 bases). Germline lookup yields CDR1 ENHRY and CDR2 SYGVKD. This CDR3 is 15 amino acids long. V lost 4 bases to trimming and J lost 3 bases, with 15 bases between them. CDR3: CAISGVSRGHTEAFF. In DNA form, the CDR3 reads TGTGCCATCAGTGGGGTGTCCAGGGGCCACACTGAAGCTTTCTTT.

The rearrangement uses TRBV4-3 and TRBJ2-1; a weak D match, TRBD2 (5 bases). Germline-derived CDR1 and CDR2 are LGHNA and YSLEER. This CDR3 region has 15 residues. Trimming removed 0 bases at V and 4 bases at J, with 10 bases between. The CDR3 sequence: CASSQDSSSYNEQFF. CDR3 DNA: TGCGCCAGCAGCCAAGATTCTAGCTCGTACAATGAGCAGTTCTTC.

The chain recombines TRBV7-9 with TRBJ2-3; 12 positions match TRBD2. Germline-derived CDR1 and CDR2 are SEHNR and FQNEAQ (reference sequence). This CDR3 region has 19 residues. Trimming took 3 bases from V and 4 from J; bases not matched to a gene: 14. The CDR3 DNA follows: TGTGCCAGCAGCTTGAGCCGCGGCCTAGCGGGAGGGCGGTCAGATACGCAGTATTTT. Protein: CASSLSRGLAGGRSDTQYF. The full variable domain, in which reference TRBV7-9 and TRBJ2-3 provide the parts outside the CDR3, is DTGVSQNPRHKITKRGQNVTFRCDPISEHNRLYWYRQTLGQGPEFLTYFQNEAQLEKSRLLSDRFSAERPKGSFSTLEIQRTEQGDSAMYLCASSLSRGLAGGRSDTQYFGPGTRLTVL.

J is TRBJ2-7 and V is TRBV27, with TRBD2 identical over 9 bases. The CDR3 has 15 amino acids. Germline assignment: CDR1 MNHEY and CDR2 SMNVEV (reference sequence). The J segment lost 0 bases and the V segment lost 3 bases, leaving 3 bases of the junction unmatched. For the CDR3, the DNA is TGTGCCAGCAGTTTGTCTAGCGGGACCTCCTACGAGCAGTACTTC. Amino acid sequence: CASSLSSGTSYEQYF.

This clone was seen a handful of times. The V gene is TRBV9, the J gene TRBJ1-2; D not resolved. This CDR3 is 15 amino acids long. CDR1 is SGDLS and CDR2 is YYNGEE in the germline V gene. The V end was cut by 3 bases, the J end by 4 bases, with 16 bases between. The CDR3 loop is CASSGGTGMLYGYTF. Here the CDR3 DNA reads TGTGCCAGCAGCGGGGGAACCGGGATGCTCTATGGCTACACCTTC.

The CDR3 nucleotides are TGTGCCAGCAGCGTAGAGCAACAGGGGGTTTCACCCCTCCACTTT. Translation: CASSVEQQGVSPLHF. This sequence joins TRBV9 and TRBJ1-6; 8 bases align to TRBD1. This CDR3 contains 15 residues. Germline V gene lookup returns CDR1 SGDLS and CDR2 YYNGEE. With 0 bases clipped from V and 9 bases from J, the junction kept 5 bases outside the gene matches.